The entry below gives a single TCR beta chain sequence along with its context. The antigen is undetermined. The CDR3 contains 18 residues. Germline V gene data show CDR1 as SGHTA and CDR2 as FQGNSA. V lost 3 bases, J lost 2 bases, and 23 bases lay in between. The study pooled second doses at about 4 or about 12 weeks. Using immunoSEQ multiplex PCR, the repertoire was profiled, and TCRdb retains in-frame clones only, with some absent. The sample includes fewer than 200,000 clones, 88% of them seen just once. The source of the sample is a study of T cell responses to AZD1222 COVID-19 vaccine. Findings and caveats of the study: No repertoire was sampled before or during the peak T cell response, only after it. Reports say nearly half of spike-specific TCRs go after unmutated variant regions.

The input for sequencing was peripheral blood, taken 28 days after the second AZD1222 dose. The chain is built from TRBV7-2 and TRBJ2-7; tentative D call: TRBD1 (5 bases). The source of this sequence is an adult who received the AZD1222 COVID-19 vaccine. CDR3 DNA: TGTGCCAGCAGCTTTTTATTCAGGGAAAGTCGGAGTCCCTACGAGCAGTACTTC. Its translation: CASSFLFRESRSPYEQYF.